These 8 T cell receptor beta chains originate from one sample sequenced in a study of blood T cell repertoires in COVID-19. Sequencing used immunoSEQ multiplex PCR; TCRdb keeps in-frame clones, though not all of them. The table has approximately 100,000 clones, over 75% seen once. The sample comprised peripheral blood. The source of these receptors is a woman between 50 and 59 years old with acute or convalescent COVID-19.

CDR3 loop: CASSTGQGSADTQYF. Here the CDR3 DNA reads TGCGCCAGCAGCACGGGACAGGGGTCTGCAGATACGCAGTATTTT. The V call is TRBV5-1, the J call TRBJ2-3, with 10 nucleotides matching TRBD1. Germline assignment: CDR1 SGHRS and CDR2 YFSETQ. V was pared by 4 bases and J by 4 bases, with 6 bases of the junction left unmatched. CDR3 length equals 15 residues.

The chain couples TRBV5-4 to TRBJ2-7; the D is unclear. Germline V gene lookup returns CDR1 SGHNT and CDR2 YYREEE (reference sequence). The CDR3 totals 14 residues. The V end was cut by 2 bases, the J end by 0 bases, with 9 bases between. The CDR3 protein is CASSFNQASYEQYF. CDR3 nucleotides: TGTGCCAGCAGCTTTAACCAGGCCTCCTACGAGCAGTACTTC.

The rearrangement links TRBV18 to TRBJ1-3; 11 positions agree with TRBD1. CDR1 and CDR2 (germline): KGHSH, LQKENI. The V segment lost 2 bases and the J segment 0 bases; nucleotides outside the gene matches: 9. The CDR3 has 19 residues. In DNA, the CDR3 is TGTGCCAGCTCACCAAAGGACAGGGGGCCTTCGAGCTCTGGAAACACCATATATTTT. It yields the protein CASSPKDRGPSSSGNTIYF.

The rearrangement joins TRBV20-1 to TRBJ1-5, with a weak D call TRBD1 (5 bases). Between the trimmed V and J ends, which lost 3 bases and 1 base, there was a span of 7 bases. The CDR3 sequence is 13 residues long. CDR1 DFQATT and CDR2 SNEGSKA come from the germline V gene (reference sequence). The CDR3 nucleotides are TGCAGTGCTAGTGCAGGGAGCAATCAGCCCCAGCATTTT. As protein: CSASAGSNQPQHF.

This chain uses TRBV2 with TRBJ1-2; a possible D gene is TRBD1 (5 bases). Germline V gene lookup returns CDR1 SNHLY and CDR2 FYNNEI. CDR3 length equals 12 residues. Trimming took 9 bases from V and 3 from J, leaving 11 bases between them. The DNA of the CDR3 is TGTGCCAGACAGGCTGGGGACTATGGCTACACCTTC. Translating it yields CARQAGDYGYTF. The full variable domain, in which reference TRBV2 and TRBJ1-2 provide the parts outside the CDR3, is EPEVTQTPSHQVTQMGQEVILRCVPISNHLYFYWYRQILGQKVEFLVSFYNNEISEKSEIFDDQFSVERPDGSNFTLKIRSTKLEDSAMYFCARQAGDYGYTFGSGTRLTVV.

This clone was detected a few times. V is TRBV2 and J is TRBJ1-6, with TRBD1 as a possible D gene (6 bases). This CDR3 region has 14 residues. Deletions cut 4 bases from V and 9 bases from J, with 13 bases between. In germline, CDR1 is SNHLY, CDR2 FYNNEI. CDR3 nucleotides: TGTGCCAGCAGTGGACTCAGGGGTTTTTCACCCCTCCACTTT. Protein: CASSGLRGFSPLHF. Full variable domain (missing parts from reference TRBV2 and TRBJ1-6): EPEVTQTPSHQVTQMGQEVILRCVPISNHLYFYWYRQILGQKVEFLVSFYNNEISEKSEIFDDQFSVERPDGSNFTLKIRSTKLEDSAMYFCASSGLRGFSPLHFGNGTRLTVT.

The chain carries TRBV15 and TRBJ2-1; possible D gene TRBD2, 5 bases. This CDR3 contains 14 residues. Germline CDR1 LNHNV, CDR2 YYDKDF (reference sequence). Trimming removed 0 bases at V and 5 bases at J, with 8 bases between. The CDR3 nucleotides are TGTGCCACCAGCAGAGATCGGGGAGACAATGAGCAGTTCTTC. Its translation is CATSRDRGDNEQFF.

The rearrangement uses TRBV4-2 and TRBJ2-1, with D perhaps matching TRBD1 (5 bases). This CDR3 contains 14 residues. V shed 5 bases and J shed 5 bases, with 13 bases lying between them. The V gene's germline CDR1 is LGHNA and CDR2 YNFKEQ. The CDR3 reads CASSGQAGNNEQFF. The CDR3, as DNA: TGTGCCAGCAGCGGTCAGGCAGGGAACAATGAGCAGTTCTTC.